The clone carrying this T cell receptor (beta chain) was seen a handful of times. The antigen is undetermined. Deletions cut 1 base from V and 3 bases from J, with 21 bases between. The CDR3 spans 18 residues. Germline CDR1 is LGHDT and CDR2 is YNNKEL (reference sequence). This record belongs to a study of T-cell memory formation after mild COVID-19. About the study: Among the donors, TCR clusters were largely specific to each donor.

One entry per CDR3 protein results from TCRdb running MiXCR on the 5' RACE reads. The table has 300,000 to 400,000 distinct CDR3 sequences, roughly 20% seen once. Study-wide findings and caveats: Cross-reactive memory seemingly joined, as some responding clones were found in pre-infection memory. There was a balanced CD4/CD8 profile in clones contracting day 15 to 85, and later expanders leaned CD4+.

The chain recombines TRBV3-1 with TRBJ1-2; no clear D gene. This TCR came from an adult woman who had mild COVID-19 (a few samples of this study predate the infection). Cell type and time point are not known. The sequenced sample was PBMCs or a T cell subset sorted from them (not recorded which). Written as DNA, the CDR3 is TGTGCCAGCAGCCAAGTGGCCCTCACGGATCCCGACTACTATGGCTACACCTTC. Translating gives CASSQVALTDPDYYGYTF.